Given below is one TCR beta chain in context. These data originate in a study of blood T cell repertoires in COVID-19. The assay was immunoSEQ multiplex PCR, and TCRdb's table has in-frame clones only and misses some. The profile covers 250,000 to 350,000 clones, with more than 75% appearing a single time and 1.5% to 2% taken by the ten largest. CDR1 MDHEN and CDR2 SYDVKM come from the germline V gene. V gave up 7 bases and J gave up 8 bases, with 14 bases separating them. The CDR3 has 13 amino acids. This chain connects TRBV28 to TRBJ1-4; the D gene is possibly TRBD1 (5 bases). The sequenced sample consisted of peripheral blood. The sequence was obtained from a woman aged 45-60 years with acute or convalescent COVID-19. CDR3 sequence: CASIGGGSEKLFF. The CDR3 DNA reads as TGTGCCAGCATCGGGGGGGGTAGCGAAAAACTGTTTTTT. Drawing the rest from reference TRBV28 and TRBJ1-4, the complete variable domain is DVKVTQSSRYLVKRTGEKVFLECVQDMDHENMFWYRQDPGLGLRLIYFSYDVKMKEKGDIPEGYSVSREKKERFSLILESASTNQTSMYLCASIGGGSEKLFFGSGTQLSVL.